These 16 T cell receptor beta chains were all obtained from the same sample, sequenced in a study of OX40 agonist ivuxolimab in advanced cancers. Generated by immunoSEQ multiplex PCR, the TCRdb table keeps only in-frame clones and is missing some. Of more than 100,000 clones listed, roughly 93% are singletons. The material was CD4+ or CD8+ T cells sorted from blood, obtained in a trial of the OX40 agonist ivuxolimab. The receptors stem from an adult with an advanced solid tumor such as melanoma, head and neck, liver or kidney cancer.

This clone came up once. This sequence joins TRBV4-3 and TRBJ2-7; 13 bases align to TRBD2. This CDR3 has 16 residues. Germline V gene sequence: CDR1 LGHNA, CDR2 YSLEER. V lost 4 bases and J lost 7; bases outside the gene matches: 10. The DNA of the CDR3 is TGCGCCAGCAGCCCCGTCACTAGCGGGAGGGCGAAAGAGCAGTACTTC. It yields the protein CASSPVTSGRAKEQYF.

The count of this clone is one. The chain recombines TRBV5-1 with TRBJ2-1; D is undetermined. The germline gives CDR1 SGHRS, CDR2 YFSETQ. The CDR3 consists of 14 residues. Trimming cost V 4 bases and J 12 bases, with 20 bases left between them. The CDR3 nucleotides read TGCGCCAGCAGCCCCCTGCGGCCCGATTTCGCGCAGTTCTTC. Protein sequence: CASSPLRPDFAQFF.

The chain is built from TRBV7-3 and TRBJ1-2; 9 nucleotides align to TRBD1. Germline assignment: CDR1 SGHTA and CDR2 FQGTGA. This CDR3 contains 18 residues. V was clipped by 1 base and J by 4 bases; unmatched bases: 13. CDR3 loop: CASSLKARQDRGSYGYTF. For the CDR3, the DNA is TGTGCCAGCAGCTTAAAGGCCCGTCAGGACAGGGGAAGCTATGGCTACACCTTC. The whole variable domain, remainder taken from reference TRBV7-3 and TRBJ1-2, is GAGVSQTPSNKVTEKGKYVELRCDPISGHTALYWYRQSLGQGPEFLIYFQGTGAADDSGLPNDRFFAVRPEGSVSTLKIQRTERGDSAVYLCASSLKARQDRGSYGYTFGSGTRLTVV.

V usage is TRBV11-2 and J usage is TRBJ2-2; D possibly corresponds to TRBD2 (5 bases). Per the germline V gene, CDR1 is SGHAT and CDR2 is FQNNGV. V dropped 2 bases and J dropped 0 bases, with 10 bases sitting between them. The CDR3 is 16 residues long. The chain's CDR3 is CASSLTGNSNTGELFF. The CDR3 coding sequence is TGTGCCAGCAGCTTAACCGGGAACTCGAACACCGGGGAGCTGTTTTTT.

This chain uses TRBV6-6 with TRBJ1-3; TRBD1 might be the D (5 bases). The V gene's germline CDR1 is MNHNY and CDR2 SVGAGI (reference sequence). This CDR3 spans 15 amino acids. The V gene lost 6 bases and the J gene lost 0 bases, with 12 bases spanning the gap. CDR3 in DNA: TGTGCCAGCAGCCTACAGGAGAGCTCTGGAAACACCATATATTTT. The encoded protein is CASSLQESSGNTIYF.

The CDR3 region is CASNRQGTSGVQFF. DNA of the CDR3: TGTGCCAGCAACCGACAGGGGACTAGCGGGGTCCAGTTCTTC. The V gene is TRBV28, the J gene TRBJ2-1, with 13 bases lining up with TRBD2. CDR3 length: 14 amino acids. Losses at the gene ends were 7 bases for V and 13 bases for J; bases not matched to a gene: 10. The germline CDR1 and CDR2 sequences are MDHEN and SYDVKM.

The CDR3 loop reads CAWSAYEGASGYTF. The CDR3 nucleotides read TGTGCCTGGAGTGCCTATGAGGGGGCCTCTGGCTACACCTTC. The chain carries TRBV30 and TRBJ1-2, with TRBD1 matching over 7 bases. Germline-derived CDR1 and CDR2 are GTSNPN and SVGIG (reference sequence). Trimming cost V 1 base and J 7 bases; bases outside gene matches: 9. The CDR3 has 14 amino acids. The full variable domain, completed using reference TRBV30 and TRBJ1-2, is SQTIHQWPATLVQPVGSPLSLECTVEGTSNPNLYWYRQAAGRGLQLLFYSVGIGQISSEVPQNLSASRPQDRQFILSSKKLLLSDSGFYLCAWSAYEGASGYTFGSGTRLTVV.

The V call is TRBV5-4, the J call TRBJ2-3, with 7 bases lining up with TRBD2. The trim removed 1 base at V and 3 bases at J, leaving 2 bases unmatched. The CDR3 is 14 residues long. The V gene's germline CDR1 is SGHNT and CDR2 YYREEE (reference sequence). The CDR3 DNA sequence: TGTGCCAGCAGCTTGTCACTAGCGACAGATACGCAGTATTTT. Its translation is CASSLSLATDTQYF.

As DNA, the CDR3 is TGCGCCAGCACCCAGACTAGCTCAAGTTACAATGAGCAGTTCTTC. This codes for CASTQTSSSYNEQFF. V is TRBV4-1 and J is TRBJ2-1; 7 bases agree with TRBD2. The junction had 10 bases not matched to a gene; V was cut back by 7 bases and J by 4 bases. The CDR3 length is 15 residues. The germline V gene has CDR1 MGHRA and CDR2 YSYEKL.

CDR3 coding DNA: TGTGCCAGCAGTCGTAGCGGGGAGCAAACCGGGGAGCTGTTTTTT. Its protein product is CASSRSGEQTGELFF. This chain joins TRBV6-5 and TRBJ2-2; 8 bases are shared with TRBD2. The CDR3 loop spans 15 amino acids. Germline CDR1 and CDR2: MNHEY and SVGAGI. Germline trimming cut 5 bases from V and 5 bases from J; bases unmatched to any gene: 7.

The V call is TRBV10-3, the J call TRBJ2-1, with 11 bases lining up with TRBD2. This CDR3 spans 19 amino acids. Germline values: CDR1 ENHRY, CDR2 SYGVKD. The V segment lost 5 bases and the J segment 0 bases; nucleotides outside the gene matches: 12. CDR3 region: CAISRTGTSGDDSYNEQFF. The CDR3 region has the DNA TGTGCCATCAGTCGCACCGGGACTAGCGGTGACGACTCCTACAATGAGCAGTTCTTC.

J is TRBJ1-2 and V is TRBV7-2; TRBD1 matches 8 bases. The germline CDR1 and CDR2 sequences are SGHTA and FQGNSA. The CDR3 sequence is 14 residues long. Losses at the gene ends were 5 bases for V and 6 bases for J; bases not matched to a gene: 8. Here the CDR3 DNA reads TGTGCCAGCAGCCCCAGGACAGGGCTGGATGGCTACACCTTC. It specifies CASSPRTGLDGYTF. Filled out from reference TRBV7-2 and TRBJ1-2, the complete variable domain reads GAGVSQSPSNKVTEKGKDVELRCDPISGHTALYWYRQSLGQGLEFLIYFQGNSAPDKSGLPSDRFSAERTGGSVSTLTIQRTQQEDSAVYLCASSPRTGLDGYTFGSGTRLTVV.

The V and J genes are TRBV25-1 and TRBJ1-3; D not certain. This CDR3 region has 14 residues. Germline V gene sequence: CDR1 MGHDK, CDR2 SYGVNS. V was pared by 1 base and J by 3 bases, with 7 bases between. The CDR3 DNA reads as TGTGCCAGCAGTGAATCAAGGGTTGGAAACACCATATATTTT. As protein: CASSESRVGNTIYF.

This rearrangement joins TRBV25-1 to TRBJ1-4; 9 nucleotides line up with TRBD1. Trimming cost V 6 bases and J 10 bases; bases outside gene matches: 3. Looked up from germline, CDR1 is MGHDK and CDR2 is SYGVNS. The CDR3 covers 12 residues. For the CDR3, the DNA is TGTGCCAGCAGATCGACAGGGGGAAAACTGTTTTTT. It is translated as CASRSTGGKLFF. The full variable domain, with the rest looked up from reference TRBV25-1 and TRBJ1-4, is EADIYQTPRYLVIGTGKKITLECSQTMGHDKMYWYQQDPGMELHLIHYSYGVNSTEKGDLSSESTVSRIRTEHFPLTLESARPSHTSQYLCASRSTGGKLFFGSGTQLSVL.

The gene calls are TRBV10-1 and TRBJ2-7; 11 bases are a match to TRBD1. Trimming at V came to 10 bases and at J to 2 bases, leaving 7 bases not matched to a gene. The germline gives CDR1 WNHNN, CDR2 SYGVQD (reference sequence). CDR3 length equals 14 residues. DNA of the CDR3: TGCGCCACCAGACAGGGACAGGGGGCCTACGAGCAGTACTTC. Translation gives CATRQGQGAYEQYF.

This clone was found once. The chain carries TRBV9 and TRBJ2-5, with D perhaps matching TRBD1 or TRBD2 (5 bases each). The V gene's germline CDR1 is SGDLS and CDR2 YYNGEE. The CDR3 is made up of 17 amino acids. V lost 4 bases, J lost 0 bases, and 19 bases lay in between. The CDR3 loop reads CASSLSSGTVYQETQYF. CDR3 in DNA: TGTGCCAGCAGCCTATCCTCGGGGACGGTCTACCAAGAGACCCAGTACTTC.